A single TCR beta chain is shown here with its context. The target antigen is unknown. CDR3 size: 15 residues. CDR1 MDHEN and CDR2 SYDVKM come from the germline V gene. Trimming cost V 8 bases and J 3 bases; bases outside gene matches: 10. PCR primers comprised 60 Vbeta and 13 Jbeta primers. The assay was immunoSEQ multiplex PCR, and TCRdb's table has in-frame clones only and misses some. The sample records about 120,000 clones, almost 80% being singletons. This entry is derived from a study of cytomegalovirus exposure and HLA in healthy donors. Study findings and constraints: Cytomegalovirus association was listed for approximately 150 TCR beta chains. The availability of immune exposure information extended only to CMV serostatus. Cytomegalovirus status was reportedly diagnosed by the classifier with high sensitivity and specificity.

This clonotype was sampled from a female donor in good health and CMV-seronegative. Sample: PBMCs. This chain joins TRBV28 and TRBJ1-1; 9 bases map to TRBD1. The CDR3 region is CASVGTGSTYTEAFF. The CDR3 coding sequence is TGTGCCAGCGTAGGGACAGGGTCGACCTACACTGAAGCTTTCTTT.